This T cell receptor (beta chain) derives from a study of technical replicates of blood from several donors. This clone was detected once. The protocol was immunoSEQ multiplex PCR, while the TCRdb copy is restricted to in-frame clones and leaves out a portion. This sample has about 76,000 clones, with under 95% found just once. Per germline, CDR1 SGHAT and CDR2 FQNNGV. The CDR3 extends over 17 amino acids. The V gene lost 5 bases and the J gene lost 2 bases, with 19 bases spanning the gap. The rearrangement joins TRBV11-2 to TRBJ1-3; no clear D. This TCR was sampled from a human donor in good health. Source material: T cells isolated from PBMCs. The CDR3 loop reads CASSLGTWREAGNTIYF. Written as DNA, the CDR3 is TGTGCCAGCAGCCTGGGAACCTGGAGGGAGGCTGGAAACACCATATATTTT.